The 5 T cell receptor beta chains in this list originate from one sample, sequenced in a study of T-cell reconstitution after alpha-beta-depleted transplantation in children. It was with unique molecular identifiers that the TCRbeta library was prepared. TCRdb re-derived calls from the PCR reads in MiXCR, one entry per CDR3 protein. The sample lists approximately 400,000 distinct CDR3 sequences, about a tenth seen once, with 4.5% to 7% in the top ten. Sequencing used PBMCs from the stem cell graft donor, obtained from the stem cell graft. The receptor source for this set is a human donor who donated a stem cell graft to a child with acute myeloid leukemia.

The chain uses TRBV18 and TRBJ2-5; D remains ambiguous. V was trimmed by 8 bases and J by 0 bases, leaving 4 bases between them. The CDR3 totals 11 residues. CDR1 is KGHSH, CDR2 LQKENI, per germline. This CDR3 is CASEYQETQYF. The CDR3 DNA sequence: TGTGCCAGCGAATACCAAGAGACCCAGTACTTC.

This clonotype was detected once. The chain employs TRBV6-2 or TRBV6-3 and TRBJ2-2; TRBD2 agrees at 9 bases. V lost 2 bases, J lost 7 bases, and 8 bases stayed unmatched. Germline CDR1 MNHEY, CDR2 SVGEGT. This CDR3 has 16 amino acids. The CDR3 region is CASSYTAGLAFGELFF. CDR3 coding DNA: TGTGCCAGCAGTTACACCGCCGGACTAGCGTTCGGGGAGCTGTTTTTT.

This chain joins TRBV6-1 and TRBJ1-5; D gene uncertain. V shed 6 bases and J shed 2 bases, with 14 bases lying between them. The CDR3 loop spans 15 amino acids. Germline CDR1 reads MNHNS; CDR2 reads SASEGT. The CDR3 region has the DNA TGTGCCAGCAGAACCCTAAGGTACGGCAATCAGCCCCAGCATTTT. Protein product: CASRTLRYGNQPQHF.

V is TRBV12-2 and J is TRBJ2-4; TRBD2 is the table's D call and was not checked against the DNA. TRBV12-2 is deemed a pseudogene. The CDR3 runs to 20 residues. CDR3 loop: CASRPPAGTSGTVAKNIQYF. CDR3 nucleotides: TGTGCAAGTCGCCCCCCTGCTGGGACTAGCGGGACCGTAGCCAAAAACATTCAGTACTTC.

The chain joins TRBV4-2 to TRBJ2-4; D unclear. The length of the CDR3 is 15 residues. Trimming took 4 bases from V and 0 from J, leaving 10 bases between them. Germline values: CDR1 LGHNA, CDR2 YNFKEQ. CDR3 sequence: CASSRELLAKNIQYF. Written as DNA, the CDR3 is TGTGCCAGCAGCCGCGAACTTTTAGCCAAAAACATTCAGTACTTC.